What follows is one T cell receptor (beta chain) and its context. This entry is derived from a study of high-grade serous ovarian cancer treatment subgroups. Germline loops: CDR1 SGHDT, CDR2 YYEEEE. The CDR3 sequence is 15 residues long. The V and J ends lost 4 bases and 4 bases respectively, with 16 bases between them. Measured with immunoSEQ multiplex PCR; TCRdb has only the in-frame clones, and not every one. The table records under 2,500 clones, 60% to 70% of them present only once. Tumor tissue was taken before any definitive surgery or chemotherapy was given. Input material: tumor tissue. This TCR came from a human donor with high-grade serous ovarian cancer. V usage is TRBV5-6 and J usage is TRBJ2-3; tentative D call: TRBD1 (5 bases). The DNA of the CDR3 is TGTGCCAGCAGCCTAAAGCGTCAGGGCCCAGATACGCAGTATTTT. Its protein product is CASSLKRQGPDTQYF.